This T cell receptor beta chain emerged from a study of beta chain features in type 1 diabetes. Findings and caveats of the study: When Type 1 diabetes patients were examined, their TCRB CDR3s proved moderately but significantly shorter in all four CD4+ subsets.

Of the isolated RNA, all was reverse transcribed, and so the sequenced material was expressed TCRB transcripts. The average output of naive, central memory and regulatory T cell samples was 3 million to 4 million reads. Generated by immunoSEQ multiplex PCR, the TCRdb table keeps only in-frame clones and is missing some. The sample includes hundreds of thousands of clones, around 15% of them seen just once. V lost 3 bases and J lost 8; bases outside the gene matches: 7. The CDR3 is 13 residues long. Germline CDR1 is GTSNPN and CDR2 is SVGIG (reference sequence). This clone was detected only a few times. No antigen is known for it.

This sequence joins TRBV30 and TRBJ1-2; TRBD1 agrees at 9 bases. Sequencing was done on a sample of naive CD4+ T cells from blood. This sequence was found in a man aged 18 to 30 with type 1 diabetes. The CDR3 sequence is CAWSAGTGYGYTF. In nucleotides, the CDR3 is TGTGCCTGGAGCGCCGGGACAGGGTACGGCTACACCTTC.